Listed below are T cell receptor beta chains from one sample, sequenced in a study of beta chain features in type 1 diabetes. Method: immunoSEQ multiplex PCR; TCRdb's copy keeps in-frame clones and lacks some. The sample gives approximately 46,000 clones, about 48% of which show up once; roughly 0.13% is in the top ten. The sample comprised stem cell memory CD4+ T cells from blood. These receptors all stem from a man under 40 with type 1 diabetes. The CDR3 runs from the conserved cysteine through the conserved F or W. Fields, in order: V gene, clone size, D gene, J gene, CDR3 protein, CDR3 DNA. The D gene is left open where the match is weak. Clone size is stated in some rows and not others, as once, few, many or a class when expanded.

>TRBV10-3|-|TRBD1|TRBJ2-3
CATGQGPDTQYF
TGTGCCACTGGACAGGGTCCAGATACGCAGTATTTT
>TRBV2|-|TRBD1|TRBJ2-1
CASKRTGREQFF
TGTGCCAGCAAGCGGACAGGCCGAGAGCAGTTCTTC
>TRBV7-9|-|-|TRBJ2-7
CASSSIRRQIQVYEQYF
TGTGCCAGCAGCTCGATAAGGCGACAGATTCAGGTATACGAGCAGTACTTC
>TRBV4-1|once|-|TRBJ2-1
CASSQVLTQGLSYNEQFF
TGCGCCAGCAGCCAAGTGTTGACCCAGGGACTGAGTTACAATGAGCAGTTCTTC
>TRBV4-3|few|-|TRBJ2-6
CASSQDLWQASGANVLTF
TGCGCCAGCAGCCAAGATCTTTGGCAGGCCTCTGGGGCCAACGTCCTGACTTTC
>TRBV10-3|-|-|TRBJ2-1
CAIRRGTSGGNEQFF
TGTGCCATCAGACGCGGGACTTCAGGGGGCAATGAGCAGTTCTTC
>TRBV18|few|-|TRBJ2-5
CASSPRGGQETQYF
TGTGCCAGCTCACCACGGGGAGGCCAAGAGACCCAGTACTTC
>TRBV18|-|-|TRBJ2-1
CASSPEGRRDNEQFF
TGTGCCAGCTCACCAGAGGGTAGAAGGGACAATGAGCAGTTCTTC
>TRBV6-6|-|-|TRBJ1-6
CASSYVQGNSPLHF
TGTGCCAGCAGTTACGTACAGGGTAATTCACCCCTCCACTTT
>TRBV2|few|TRBD1|TRBJ1-5
CASSRTGTQPQHF
TGTGCCAGCAGCAGGACAGGGACTCAGCCCCAGCATTTT
>TRBV5-6|-|-|TRBJ2-1
CASSLVPMEQFF
TGTGCCAGCAGCTTGGTCCCAATGGAGCAGTTCTTC
>TRBV9|once|TRBD2|TRBJ2-1
CASSATGTSGRSYNEQFF
TGTGCCAGCAGCGCTACGGGGACTAGCGGGAGATCCTACAATGAGCAGTTCTTC
>TRBV28|-|TRBD1|TRBJ1-1
CASSLYGTGSNTEAFF
TGTGCCAGCAGCTTATACGGGACAGGGTCGAACACTGAAGCTTTCTTT
>TRBV6-5|-|TRBD1|TRBJ2-5
CATRRAGGSGETQYF
TGTGCCACCAGGCGGGCAGGGGGCTCGGGGGAGACCCAGTACTTC
>TRBV7-2|-|-|TRBJ1-5
CASSLNPRAQPQHF
TGTGCCAGCAGCTTAAATCCCAGGGCCCAGCCCCAGCATTTT
>TRBV15|-|-|TRBJ2-2
CATSRTHLTDTGELFF
TGTGCCACCAGCAGAACCCACCTTACGGACACCGGGGAGCTGTTTTTT
>TRBV19|-|TRBD1|TRBJ1-5
CASSTGQGTDQPQHF
TGTGCCAGTAGTACCGGACAGGGGACTGATCAGCCCCAGCATTTT
>TRBV28|few|-|TRBJ1-4
CASSPGSNNEKLFF
TGTGCCAGCAGTCCGGGGAGTAATAATGAAAAACTGTTTTTT
>TRBV29-1|-|TRBD1|TRBJ2-5
CSDRQGGKETQYF
TGCAGCGATCGACAGGGGGGGAAAGAGACCCAGTACTTC
>TRBV6-6|once|-|TRBJ2-1
CAGAFGGIGGNEQFF
TGTGCCGGGGCCTTTGGCGGGATTGGCGGCAATGAGCAGTTCTTC